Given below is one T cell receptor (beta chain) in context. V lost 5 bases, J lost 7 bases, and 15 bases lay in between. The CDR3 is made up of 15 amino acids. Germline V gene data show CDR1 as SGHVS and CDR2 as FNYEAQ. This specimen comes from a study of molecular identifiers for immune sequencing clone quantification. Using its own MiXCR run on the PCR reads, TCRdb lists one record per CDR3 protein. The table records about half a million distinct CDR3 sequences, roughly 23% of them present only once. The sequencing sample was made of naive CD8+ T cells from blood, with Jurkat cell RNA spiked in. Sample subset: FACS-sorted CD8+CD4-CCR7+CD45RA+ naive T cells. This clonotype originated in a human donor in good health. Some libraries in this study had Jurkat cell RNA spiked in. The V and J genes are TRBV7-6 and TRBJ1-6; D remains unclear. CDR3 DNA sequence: TGTGCCAGCAGCCCTGAATCCCTCCCGAATTCACCCCTCCACTTT. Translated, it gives CASSPESLPNSPLHF.